The 32 T cell receptor beta chains in this list originate from one sample, sequenced in a study of tumor and adjacent non-tumor tissue in lung cancer. The template was RNA from unsorted bulk tissue. A modified ARM-PCR protocol with three rounds of nested PCR amplified TCRbeta. TCRdb re-analysed the multiplex PCR reads in MiXCR, keeping a single row per CDR3 protein. Among roughly 120,000 distinct CDR3 sequences listed, 75% were seen once. Sequenced material: lung tumor tissue. The receptors stem from a woman aged 60-70 years with non-small cell lung cancer.

The rearrangement joins TRBV11-2 to TRBJ2-5; D gene uncertain. The CDR3 contains 14 residues. Germline V gene data show CDR1 as SGHAT and CDR2 as FQNNGV. CDR3 coding DNA: TGTACCCGCAGCTTAGTTGGTAGGGTAGAGACCCAGTACTTC. Its translation is CTRSLVGRVETQYF.

A note on this clonotype: A junction boundary mismatches the germline segment, possibly from a read error. The CDR3 sequence: CISSKTGWNTQAFF. The CDR3 region has the DNA TGTATCAGCAGCAAAACAGGGTGGAACACTCAAGCTTTCTTT. This rearrangement joins TRBV6-5 to TRBJ1-1; TRBD1 might be the D (6 bases). The CDR3 consists of 14 residues. Per germline, CDR1 MNHEY and CDR2 SVGAGI.

About this clonotype: At one boundary the junction diverges from the germline segment, which might be a read error. The CDR3, as DNA: TGTGCCTTCAACACCGGGACATACAACACTGAATCTTTCTTT. Its protein is CAFNTGTYNTESFF. The genes are TRBV10-3 and TRBJ1-1, with a weak D call TRBD1 (6 bases). This CDR3 is 14 amino acids long. Germline assignment: CDR1 ENHRY and CDR2 SYGVKD.

This chain uses TRBV11-3 with TRBJ1-1; D is unresolved. The germline gives CDR1 SGHNT, CDR2 YENEEA. V lost 3 bases to trimming and J lost 14 bases, with 19 bases between them. The CDR3 length is 13 residues. The CDR3 DNA follows: TGTGCCAGCAGCTTTACCCAGAACATTATAGCCTTCTTT. This codes for CASSFTQNIIAFF.

Turning to this clonotype: Possible read error: a much larger clone is one base away. The V gene is TRBV6-5, the J gene TRBJ1-5; 7 bases are a match to TRBD1. The CDR3 consists of 15 residues. Germline V gene lookup returns CDR1 MNHEY and CDR2 SVGAGI. The CDR3 here is CASRRDRYSNQPQNF. For the CDR3, the DNA is TGTGCCAGCAGGCGGGACAGATATAGCAATCAGCCCCAGAATTTT.

The J gene is TRBJ1-1, the V gene TRBV28, with 10 nucleotides matching TRBD1. The CDR3 totals 18 residues. The ends lost 5 bases at V and 7 bases at J; junction bases unmatched: 19. Germline V lookup: CDR1 MDHEN, CDR2 SYDVKM. For the CDR3, the DNA is TGTGCCAGCAGTAGGGTAGATCCGGGACAGGGGCTATTGGGTGAAGCTTTCTTT. It codes for CASSRVDPGQGLLGEAFF.

In regard to this clonotype: A much bigger clone sits one base away, suggesting this may be a read error. The J gene is TRBJ2-3, the V gene TRBV12-3 or TRBV12-4, with TRBD1 matching over 9 bases. V shed 4 bases, J shed 5 bases, and the junction held 4 bases outside the gene matches. This CDR3 is built from 14 residues. CDR3 sequence: CASSSGTGRDTQYF. CDR3 coding DNA: TGTGCCAGCAGTTCGGGGACAGGGAGAGATACGCAGTATTTT.

This clonotype showed up just a few times. V and J are TRBV28 and TRBJ1-4, with D perhaps matching TRBD1 (5 bases). CDR3 size: 11 residues. With 10 bases removed from V and 12 bases from J, the gap between germline ends came to 15 bases. Germline loops: CDR1 MDHEN, CDR2 SYDVKM. CDR3 protein: CATQGRWELFF. Written as DNA, the CDR3 is TGTGCCACCCAGGGACGGTGGGAACTGTTTTTT.

For this clonotype: Its ends do not fully match the called genes, so a read error is possible. This rearrangement joins TRBV29-1 to TRBJ2-1, with 9 bases that match TRBD2. The CDR3 is made up of 14 amino acids. Per germline, CDR1 SQVTM and CDR2 ANQGSEA. CDR3 bases: TGCAGCGTTGAGCCTAGCGGGAAGCACAATGAGCAGCTCTTC. Its translation is CSVEPSGKHNEQLF.

Regarding this clonotype: A single base separates this from a much larger clone, so it may be a read error. The CDR3 bases are TGTGCCAGCAGCCTCCAGGAGGGGTGGAGGGGCTACACCTTC. It yields the protein CASSLQEGWRGYTF. The genes are TRBV6-2 or TRBV6-3 and TRBJ1-2; perhaps TRBD1 as D (5 bases). Trimming pared 6 bases from V and 8 bases from J, leaving 19 bases between. CDR3 size: 14 residues. Germline-derived CDR1 and CDR2 are MNHEY and SVGEGT.

The CDR3 nucleotides read TGTGCCGGTAAGGGGGGCAGGGGGAACACTGAAGCTTTCTTT. Protein: CAGKGGRGNTEAFF. The chain joins TRBV6-5 to TRBJ1-1; D is perhaps TRBD1 (6 bases). Trimming shortened V by 11 bases and J by 1 base, and 17 bases separated the two germline ends. Germline CDR1 is MNHEY and CDR2 is SVGAGI. There are 14 residues in the CDR3.

A remark on this clonotype: Relative to the germline gene, one junction end is altered; a read error may explain this. The chain combines TRBV15 with TRBJ2-2, with D possibly TRBD2 on 5 matching bases. The CDR3 loop spans 14 amino acids. CDR1 is LNHNV and CDR2 is YYDKDF in the germline V gene (reference sequence). CDR3 region: CATSRVPNTGELFF. The CDR3 DNA sequence: TGTGCCACCAGCAGAGTACCGAACACCGGGGAGTTGTTTTTT.

This clonotype was seen more than once but under ten times. A single base separates this from a much larger clone, so it may be a read error. The chain carries TRBV6-1 and TRBJ2-2; D gene ambiguous. The CDR3 consists of 14 residues. The V gene's germline CDR1 is MNHNS and CDR2 SASEGT. CDR3 amino acids: CVSRMGPMAGELFF. DNA for the CDR3: TGTGTCAGCAGGATGGGCCCAATGGCCGGGGAGCTGTTTTTT.

The chain couples TRBV28 to TRBJ2-3; a possible D gene is TRBD2 (6 bases). Germline V gene data show CDR1 as MDHEN and CDR2 as SYDVKM. The CDR3 has 15 amino acids. Trimming removed 5 bases from V and 15 bases from J, with 27 bases in between. Here the CDR3 reads CASSPGDSCLDTHYF. The DNA for the CDR3 is TGTGCCAGCAGTCCTGGGGACTCGTGCCTAGATACACATTATTTT.

For this clonotype: Since the CDR3 does not end with the conserved phenylalanine or tryptophan, this likely comes from a read error. The chain links TRBV11-3 to TRBJ2-5, with a possible D match to TRBD2 (7 bases). From germline, CDR1 is SGHNT and CDR2 YENEEA. The CDR3 consists of 16 residues. CDR3 region: CASSSDGTGGLETQYL. The CDR3, as DNA: TGTGCCAGTAGCTCCGACGGGACGGGGGGCTTAGAGACCCAGTACTTA.

With respect to this clonotype: The junction departs from the called germline gene at one end, perhaps through a read error. The chain combines TRBV29-1 with TRBJ1-6; a possible D gene is TRBD1 (5 bases). From germline, CDR1 is SQVTM and CDR2 ANQGSEA. This CDR3 region has 14 residues. CDR3 nucleotide sequence: TGCAGCGGGCTGACAGAGGGCGGCAATTCATCCCTCCACTTT. It specifies CSGLTEGGNSSLHF.

Concerning this clonotype: A junction end diverges from the germline sequence, so it may reflect a read error. The chain recombines TRBV24-1 with TRBJ2-3, with 8 nucleotides matching TRBD2. This CDR3 region has 16 residues. Germline CDR1 reads KGHDR; CDR2 reads SFDVKD. CDR3 region: CTTSEVAGRTADTQYF. CDR3 DNA sequence: TGTACCACCAGTGAGGTAGCGGGAAGGACGGCAGATACGCAGTATTTT.

This clonotype was picked up a small number of times. The J gene is TRBJ1-4, the V gene TRBV28; TRBD1 is a possible D gene (6 bases). V was clipped by 1 base and J by 5 bases, with 11 bases between them. Germline assignment: CDR1 MDHEN and CDR2 SYDVKM. The CDR3 runs to 15 residues. CDR3 residues: CASSLYGQGNEKLFF. The CDR3 nucleotides read TGTGCCAGCAGTTTATACGGCCAGGGGAATGAAAAACTGTTTTTT.

V is TRBV4-3 and J is TRBJ1-2; D is possibly TRBD1 (6 bases). The CDR3 runs 15 residues. Germline values: CDR1 LGHNA, CDR2 YSLEER. In DNA, the CDR3 is TGCACCGGCAGCCAAGATCGCTACAGGGACTATGGCTACACCTTC. Translating it yields CTGSQDRYRDYGYTF.

Ten or more counts support this clonotype. V and J are TRBV11-2 and TRBJ1-6; unclear D gene. The V end lost 1 base, the J end lost 5 bases, and 9 bases lay between the germline ends. CDR1 and CDR2 (germline): SGHAT, FQNNGV. The CDR3 runs to 15 residues. CDR3 sequence reads: CASSLASGNNSPLHF. CDR3 coding DNA: TGTGCCAGCAGCTTAGCCTCGGGGAATAATTCACCCCTCCACTTT.

On this clonotype: An end of the junction differs from the germline gene, which may be a read error. The rearrangement uses TRBV11-3 and TRBJ2-2, with D perhaps matching TRBD2 (5 bases). The CDR3 runs to 15 residues. Germline V gene sequence: CDR1 SGHNT, CDR2 YENEEA. In DNA, the CDR3 is TGTGCCAGCAATCCCGGGATGGGAGTAACCGTGGAGCTGTTTTTT. Encoded protein: CASNPGMGVTVELFF.

This clonotype was recorded a few times. A much larger clone sits a single nucleotide away, making a read error possible. CDR3 nucleotides: TGCACCAGCTCCGGGACAGGGGGGACCGGGGAGCTGTTTTTT. Its translation is CTSSGTGGTGELFF. The chain employs TRBV4-3 and TRBJ2-2; 11 bases align to TRBD1. The CDR3 is made up of 14 amino acids. The germline gives CDR1 LGHNA, CDR2 YSLEER.

As regards this clonotype: Germline is not matched at one junction end, which may reflect a read error. The chain couples TRBV28 to TRBJ2-3; D is perhaps TRBD2 (5 bases). From germline, CDR1 is MDHEN and CDR2 SYDVKM. This CDR3 contains 15 residues. In DNA, the CDR3 is TGTGCCAGCACTTACCCACCTAGCCTCACAGATACACAGTATTTT. It codes for CASTYPPSLTDTQYF.

As regards this clonotype: A much larger clone differs from this one at a single base, so this may be a read error. The V call is TRBV6-1, the J call TRBJ1-1; no reliable D call. This CDR3 spans 13 amino acids. The germline V gene encodes CDR1 MNHNS and CDR2 SASEGT. The CDR3 here is CSSSDTDVTEAFF. CDR3 bases: TGTTCCAGCAGTGATACGGACGTCACTGAAGCTTTCTTT.

A remark on this clonotype: The junction differs from germline at one of its ends, possibly a read error. The J gene is TRBJ2-3, the V gene TRBV29-1; tentative D call: TRBD2 (5 bases). The germline CDR1 and CDR2 sequences are SQVTM and ANQGSEA. The CDR3 runs 13 residues. This CDR3 reads CNVEESGADMQYF. CDR3 nucleotides: TGCAACGTTGAAGAGAGCGGCGCAGATATGCAGTATTTT.

The rearrangement links TRBV6-1 to TRBJ1-5, with TRBD1 matching 8 bases. Germline CDR1 MNHNS, CDR2 SASEGT. Trimming at V came to 6 bases and at J to 9 bases, leaving 10 bases not matched to a gene. This CDR3 is 14 amino acids long. The DNA of the CDR3 is TGTGCCAGCAGCCATGGACAGGGCAAGCGGCCCCAGCATTTT. It translates to CASSHGQGKRPQHF.

Of note for this clonotype: A much bigger clone sits one base away, suggesting this may be a read error. The chain recombines TRBV11-2 with TRBJ2-5; D could derive from TRBD1 or TRBD2 (6 bases each). Germline V lookup: CDR1 SGHAT, CDR2 FQNNGV. This CDR3 has 13 amino acids. V shed 2 bases and J shed 6 bases, with 10 bases lying between them. The CDR3 is CASSLRGRKTQYF. DNA for the CDR3: TGTGCCAGCAGCTTAAGGGGGAGGAAGACCCAGTACTTC.

About this clonotype itself: Relative to the germline gene, one junction end is altered; a read error may explain this. The genes are TRBV11-3 and TRBJ2-5, with D possibly being TRBD2 (5 bases). Germline loops: CDR1 SGHNT, CDR2 YENEEA. The CDR3 loop spans 16 amino acids. CDR3 sequence: CASSLRPGPRRETQYF. The CDR3 nucleotides read TGTGCCAGTAGCTTAAGGCCGGGTCCACGGAGGGAGACCCAGTACTTC. Drawing the rest from reference TRBV11-3 and TRBJ2-5, the complete variable domain is EAGVVQSPRYKIIEKKQPVAFWCNPISGHNTLYWYLQNLGQGPELLIRYENEEAVDDSQLPKDRFSAERLKGVDSTLKIQPAELGDSAVYLCASSLRPGPRRETQYFGPGTRLLVL.

As for this clonotype: The germline gene is not matched at one end of the junction; a read error may be the cause. The chain couples TRBV4-3 to TRBJ2-3; tentatively, D is TRBD2 (5 bases). CDR1 LGHNA and CDR2 YSLEER come from the germline V gene. The CDR3 consists of 16 residues. The CDR3 is CASNQSGGKSGDTQYF. As DNA, the CDR3 is TGCGCCAGCAACCAAAGCGGAGGAAAGTCGGGAGATACGCAGTATTTT.

With respect to this clonotype: One junction end does not reproduce the germline sequence, and a read error may be involved. The J gene is TRBJ2-6, the V gene TRBV6-2 or TRBV6-3; perhaps TRBD1 as D (5 bases). Germline CDR1 MNHEY, CDR2 SVGEGT. The CDR3 extends over 15 amino acids. CDR3 loop: CANSYSTSGAKVLTF. CDR3 bases: TGTGCCAACAGTTACTCGACCTCTGGGGCCAAGGTCCTGACTTTC.

In the case of this clonotype: The conserved final phenylalanine or tryptophan is absent from the CDR3, which likely points to a read error. The limits of the CDR3 on the DNA are not certain, so only TCRdb's listed CDR3 is given. V usage is TRBV20-1 and J usage is TRBJ2-2. Germline CDR1 reads DFQATT; CDR2 reads SNEGSKA (reference sequence). Ends included, the CDR3 has 12 residues. CDR3 protein: CSTRSNTGELVL.

The chain carries TRBV12-3 or TRBV12-4 and TRBJ1-5; 9 bases are shared with TRBD1. The length of the CDR3 is 17 residues. V shed 10 bases, J shed 3 bases, and the junction held 16 bases outside the gene matches. The CDR3 here is CAISRQRGQGNNQPQHF. CDR3 sequence (DNA): TGTGCCATCAGCCGTCAGAGGGGACAGGGCAACAATCAGCCCCAGCATTTT.